The 21 T cell receptor beta chains below come from one sample, sequenced in a study of blood T cell repertoires in COVID-19. TCRdb's copy holds only in-frame clones and misses some; the assay was immunoSEQ multiplex PCR. The sample holds roughly 290,000 clones; 75% to 90% are singletons and the top ten take approximately 4.2%. Sequenced material: PBMCs or T cells enriched from blood (not recorded which). Source of these receptors: a woman between 25 and 40 years old who had recovered from COVID-19.

This clone was found a few times. J is TRBJ1-2 and V is TRBV19, with 7 bases fitting TRBD1. Germline assignment: CDR1 LNHDA and CDR2 SQIVND (reference sequence). The trim removed 4 bases at V and 7 bases at J, leaving 18 bases unmatched. The CDR3 consists of 17 residues. The CDR3 sequence: CASSSRYRDRLSRGYTF. The DNA for the CDR3 is TGTGCCAGTAGTAGTCGCTACCGGGACAGATTATCTCGTGGCTACACCTTC.

In its sample, this clone was seen once. The V and J genes are TRBV6-5 and TRBJ2-7; the match to TRBD2 covers 8 bases. Germline assignment: CDR1 MNHEY and CDR2 SVGAGI. V was pared by 8 bases and J by 2 bases, with 8 bases of the junction left unmatched. The length of the CDR3 is 14 residues. CDR3 in DNA: TGTGCCAGCCAAACTCCCGGGAGGGCCTACGAGCAGTACTTC. This sequence encodes CASQTPGRAYEQYF.

The chain links TRBV28 to TRBJ1-3, with TRBD1 as a possible D gene (6 bases). V lost 6 bases, J lost 3 bases, and 12 bases lay in between. CDR1 is MDHEN and CDR2 is SYDVKM in the germline V gene. CDR3 length: 14 amino acids. The CDR3 DNA reads as TGTGCCAGCAGCTTACAGGGAAGTGGAAACACCATATATTTT. Encoded protein: CASSLQGSGNTIYF.

The CDR3 sequence is CASSLPQASTDTQYF. The CDR3 DNA reads TGTGCCAGCAGCCTGCCCCAGGCTAGCACAGATACGCAGTATTTT. The chain is built from TRBV5-4 and TRBJ2-3; no reliable D call. The CDR3 spans 15 residues. Germline loops: CDR1 SGHNT, CDR2 YYREEE (reference sequence). Trimming took off 4 bases at V and 0 bases at J, with 12 bases between the two ends.

The chain carries TRBV7-8 and TRBJ2-7, with 9 bases matching TRBD2. The junction had 6 bases not matched to a gene; V was cut back by 5 bases and J by 7 bases. Looked up from germline, CDR1 is SGHVS and CDR2 is FQNEAQ. The CDR3 sequence is 13 residues long. The CDR3 protein is CASSRLAGVEQYF. The CDR3 DNA follows: TGTGCCAGCAGCAGGTTAGCGGGAGTGGAGCAGTACTTC.

CDR3 in amino acids: CASSSTGYNEKLFF. The CDR3 DNA reads TGTGCCAGCAGCTCCACAGGGTATAATGAAAAACTGTTTTTT. This sequence joins TRBV7-6 and TRBJ1-4; D might be TRBD1 (6 bases). This CDR3 region has 14 residues. The germline V and J ends were trimmed by 4 bases and 4 bases, with 10 bases remaining between them. Per germline, CDR1 SGHVS and CDR2 FNYEAQ.

This clone was counted between two and nine times. The chain joins TRBV4-1 to TRBJ1-3, with 8 bases aligning to TRBD1. The CDR3 covers 15 residues. V lost 5 bases, J lost 4 bases, and 7 bases stayed unmatched. Germline V CDR1 and CDR2: MGHRA, YSYEKL. The CDR3 DNA reads TGCGCCAGCAGCACCCGGACAGGGCTGGGAAACACCATATATTTT. Translating it yields CASSTRTGLGNTIYF.

J is TRBJ2-1 and V is TRBV5-1, with 7 positions matching TRBD2. Germline CDR1 reads SGHRS; CDR2 reads YFSETQ. The CDR3 length is 15 residues. V lost 7 bases and J lost 4; bases outside the gene matches: 11. This CDR3 is CASRLGSGEYNEQFF. The CDR3 nucleotides are TGCGCCAGCCGATTGGGGAGCGGGGAATACAATGAGCAGTTCTTC.

This chain connects TRBV4-2 to TRBJ2-3, with D possibly matching TRBD2 (5 bases). Per germline, CDR1 LGHNA and CDR2 YNFKEQ. V was clipped by 1 base and J by 2 bases, with 13 bases between them. The CDR3 length is 16 residues. The CDR3 is CASSQGAGGFTDTQYF. CDR3 DNA: TGTGCCAGCAGCCAAGGGGCGGGCGGATTCACAGATACGCAGTATTTT.

The genes are TRBV10-3 and TRBJ1-4; 7 bases match TRBD1. The ends lost 6 bases at V and 3 bases at J; junction bases unmatched: 4. CDR3 length equals 14 residues. Germline assignment: CDR1 ENHRY and CDR2 SYGVKD. The CDR3 protein is CAISPGQSNEKLFF. The DNA for the CDR3 is TGTGCCATCAGCCCGGGACAGTCTAATGAAAAACTGTTTTTT.

The J gene is TRBJ1-2, the V gene TRBV5-4; a weak D match, TRBD1 (6 bases). Germline CDR1 is SGHNT and CDR2 is YYREEE (reference sequence). Deletions cut 2 bases from V and 2 bases from J, with 10 bases between. The CDR3 runs to 14 residues. This CDR3 is CASSFPDRNYGYTF. CDR3 in DNA: TGTGCCAGCAGCTTTCCGGACAGAAACTATGGCTACACCTTC. The full variable domain, in which reference TRBV5-4 and TRBJ1-2 provide the parts outside the CDR3, is ETGVTQSPTHLIKTRGQQVTLRCSSQSGHNTVSWYQQALGQGPQFIFQYYREEENGRGNFPPRFSGLQFPNYSSELNVNALELDDSALYLCASSFPDRNYGYTFGSGTRLTVV.

The chain recombines TRBV7-9 with TRBJ1-5; TRBD1 is a possible D gene (5 bases). Trimming pared 5 bases from V and 7 bases from J, leaving 12 bases between. Germline CDR1 SEHNR, CDR2 FQNEAQ (reference sequence). The CDR3 totals 13 residues. CDR3 region: CASSPPSGQPQHF. CDR3 nucleotides: TGTGCCAGCAGCCCTCCCTCAGGGCAGCCCCAGCATTTT.

V is TRBV14 and J is TRBJ2-1; D may be TRBD1 (5 bases). Trimming left V 0 bases short and J 4 bases short, with 13 bases between. Germline V gene lookup returns CDR1 SGHDN and CDR2 FVKESK. CDR3 length equals 16 residues. The CDR3 region has the DNA TGTGCCAGCAGCCAAGATCGCGGACAATTTTACAATGAGCAGTTCTTC. The encoded protein is CASSQDRGQFYNEQFF.

The V gene is TRBV6-5, the J gene TRBJ1-3; no clear D gene. Per the germline V gene, CDR1 is MNHEY and CDR2 is SVGAGI. CDR3 length equals 14 residues. V shed 6 bases and J shed 1 base, with 10 bases lying between them. CDR3 bases: TGTGCCAGCAGAACCCAGGCTTCTGGAAACACCATATATTTT. Encoded protein: CASRTQASGNTIYF.

This chain connects TRBV28 to TRBJ2-2; perhaps TRBD1 as D (6 bases). Germline V gives CDR1 MDHEN, CDR2 SYDVKM. Trimming cost V 3 bases and J 2 bases, with 19 bases left between them. The CDR3 totals 18 residues. In DNA form, the CDR3 reads TGTGCCAGCAGTTTCGTTGCCGGGACATACGATAACACCGGGGAGCTGTTTTTT. This gives the protein CASSFVAGTYDNTGELFF.

The chain couples TRBV7-3 to TRBJ1-6; 7 bases are shared with TRBD1. The V and J ends lost 5 bases and 2 bases, in that order; junction bases with no gene match: 3. Germline CDR1 reads SGHTA; CDR2 reads FQGTGA. CDR3 length: 15 amino acids. The CDR3: CASSADRAYNSPLHF. The CDR3 coding sequence is TGTGCCAGCAGCGCAGACAGGGCCTATAATTCACCCCTCCACTTT.

This chain joins TRBV2 and TRBJ2-5, with 10 bases lining up with TRBD2. Germline V gene sequence: CDR1 SNHLY, CDR2 FYNNEI. The CDR3 is 13 amino acids. J lost 2 bases, V lost 6 bases, and 0 bases had no gene match. The DNA of the CDR3 is TGTGCCAGCAGACTAGCGGGACAAGAGACCCAGTACTTC. Translation gives CASRLAGQETQYF. Combining the CDR3 with reference TRBV2 and TRBJ2-5 gives the whole variable domain EPEVTQTPSHQVTQMGQEVILRCVPISNHLYFYWYRQILGQKVEFLVSFYNNEISEKSEIFDDQFSVERPDGSNFTLKIRSTKLEDSAMYFCASRLAGQETQYFGPGTRLLVL.

The rearrangement links TRBV7-9 to TRBJ1-1; no clear D. There are 12 residues in the CDR3. CDR1 and CDR2 (germline): SEHNR, FQNEAQ (reference sequence). The V end was cut by 5 bases, the J end by 5 bases, with 9 bases between. The CDR3 bases are TGTGCCAGCAGCCTTAGTTGGACTGAAGCTTTCTTT. Protein: CASSLSWTEAFF.

The genes are TRBV28 and TRBJ1-5; D remains ambiguous. Germline V gene lookup returns CDR1 MDHEN and CDR2 SYDVKM. The CDR3 sequence is 14 residues long. V dropped 8 bases and J dropped 4 bases, with 15 bases sitting between them. The CDR3 coding sequence is TGTGCCAGCTCCCGGTCGGGGTTTAATCAGCCCCAGCATTTT. Translated: CASSRSGFNQPQHF.

As regards this clone: A read error may account for a junction end that differs from germline. The V and J genes are TRBV7-2 and TRBJ2-1; TRBD1 might be the D (5 bases). CDR1 is SGHTA, CDR2 FQGNSA, per germline. The CDR3 loop spans 15 amino acids. The DNA for the CDR3 is TGTGCCAGCAGCTTAGTTTCAGGGCCCTATAATGAGCAGTTCTTC. This encodes CASSLVSGPYNEQFF.

The J gene is TRBJ2-2, the V gene TRBV20-1, with D tentatively TRBD1 (5 bases). This CDR3 spans 15 amino acids. V was cut by 3 bases and J by 7 bases, with 18 bases left in between. Germline V gene sequence: CDR1 DFQATT, CDR2 SNEGSKA (reference sequence). CDR3 sequence reads: CSASPRKGVHGELFF. CDR3 bases: TGCAGTGCTAGTCCTCGGAAAGGGGTTCACGGGGAGCTGTTTTTT.